Listed below are T cell receptor beta chains from one sample, sequenced in a study of cytomegalovirus exposure and HLA in healthy donors. Profiled with immunoSEQ multiplex PCR; TCRdb holds only in-frame clones, not every one. The sample shows around 300,000 clones, 84% of them seen only once. The sample consisted of PBMCs. The receptors originated from a woman aged 40 to 50 in good health and CMV-seropositive. CDR3s include the opening cysteine and the closing phenylalanine or tryptophan. The D gene is left open where the match is weak. Rows give clone size only sometimes, using once, few, many, or a class for an expanded clone.

size: once
V: TRBV27
D: TRBD2
J: TRBJ2-1
CDR3: CASTPSGRYHNEQFF
DNA: TGTGCCAGCACTCCTAGCGGGAGGTACCACAATGAGCAGTTCTTC

size: once
V: TRBV27
D: TRBD1
J: TRBJ2-1
CDR3: CASSLSLGYVGTGQFF
DNA: TGTGCCAGCAGTTTATCTTTGGGATATGTCGGGACAGGGCAGTTCTTC

size: NA
V: TRBV5-1
D: NA
J: TRBJ2-2
CDR3: CASSLDRIGGELFF
DNA: TGCGCCAGCAGCTTAGACAGGATAGGCGGGGAGCTGTTTTTT

size: NA
V: TRBV19
D: NA
J: TRBJ2-3
CDR3: CASNPTFGASTDTQYF
DNA: TGTGCCAGTAACCCGACCTTTGGGGCTAGCACAGATACGCAGTATTTT

size: NA
V: TRBV5-1
D: NA
J: TRBJ1-1
CDR3: CASSLDSEAFF
DNA: TGCGCCAGCAGCTTGGACAGTGAAGCTTTCTTT

size: NA
V: TRBV7-7
D: NA
J: TRBJ2-2
CDR3: CASSSELTNTGELFF
DNA: TGTGCTAGCAGCTCCGAACTAACGAACACCGGGGAGCTGTTTTTT

size: NA
V: TRBV18
D: TRBD1
J: TRBJ1-4
CDR3: CASSPEGALNEKLFF
DNA: TGTGCCAGCTCACCAGAGGGGGCGTTGAATGAAAAACTGTTTTTT

size: NA
V: TRBV4-3
D: NA
J: TRBJ1-4
CDR3: CASSQDDRSGLFF
DNA: TGCGCCAGCAGCCAAGATGACAGATCGGGACTGTTTTTT

size: NA
V: TRBV5-1
D: NA
J: TRBJ2-2
CDR3: CASSLAAPNTGELFF
DNA: TGCGCCAGCAGCTTGGCAGCGCCAAACACCGGGGAGCTGTTTTTT

size: NA
V: TRBV10-2
D: TRBD2
J: TRBJ2-5
CDR3: CASNIAGAGETQYF
DNA: TGCGCCAGCAATATAGCGGGAGCGGGGGAGACCCAGTACTTC

size: NA
V: TRBV28
D: TRBD1
J: TRBJ1-2
CDR3: CASSLPGQTNYGYTF
DNA: TGTGCCAGCAGTTTACCGGGACAGACCAACTATGGCTACACCTTC

size: NA
V: TRBV7-9
D: NA
J: TRBJ2-7
CDR3: CASSPSYEQYF
DNA: TGTGCCAGCAGCCCTTCCTACGAGCAGTACTTC

size: NA
V: TRBV6-1
D: NA
J: TRBJ2-3
CDR3: CASSEALLASTDTQYF
DNA: TGTGCCAGCAGTGAAGCGCTTCTAGCAAGCACAGATACGCAGTATTTT

size: NA
V: TRBV7-9
D: TRBD2
J: TRBJ2-7
CDR3: CASSLSMGGGGSTYEQYF
DNA: TGTGCCAGCAGCTTATCCATGGGGGGTGGCGGGAGTACCTACGAGCAGTACTTC

size: few
V: TRBV30
D: TRBD1
J: TRBJ1-5
CDR3: CAWSVRGMSNQPQHF
DNA: TGTGCCTGGAGTGTCAGGGGGATGAGCAATCAGCCCCAGCATTTT

size: NA
V: TRBV30
D: NA
J: TRBJ1-5
CDR3: CAWSVGGNQPQHF
DNA: TGTGCCTGGAGTGTCGGGGGCAATCAGCCCCAGCATTTT

size: NA
V: TRBV7-9
D: TRBD2
J: TRBJ2-5
CDR3: CSSSYGTTQETQYF
DNA: TGTTCCAGCAGCTACGGGACTACCCAAGAGACCCAGTACTTC

size: NA
V: TRBV6-5
D: NA
J: TRBJ1-5
CDR3: CASKSQGTNQPQHF
DNA: TGTGCCAGCAAATCTCAGGGGACAAATCAGCCCCAGCATTTT

size: NA
V: TRBV25-1
D: NA
J: TRBJ2-5
CDR3: CASTSGGWRETQYF
DNA: TGTGCCAGCACCTCGGGTGGGTGGCGAGAGACCCAGTACTTC

size: NA
V: TRBV30
D: NA
J: TRBJ2-5
CDR3: CAWRAKQETQYF
DNA: TGTGCCTGGAGAGCTAAACAAGAGACCCAGTACTTC

size: NA
V: TRBV27
D: TRBD1
J: TRBJ2-2
CDR3: CASSLLSLRQGGTGELFF
DNA: TGTGCCAGCAGTTTACTATCCCTCAGACAGGGGGGCACCGGGGAGCTGTTTTTT

size: few
V: TRBV6-6
D: NA
J: TRBJ2-7
CDR3: CASSSTAADSYEQYF
DNA: TGTGCCAGCAGTTCTACGGCTGCGGACTCCTACGAGCAGTACTTC

size: NA
V: TRBV5-1
D: TRBD2
J: TRBJ2-2
CDR3: CASSSHTSGRTGELFF
DNA: TGCGCCAGCAGCTCTCACACTAGCGGGAGGACCGGGGAGCTGTTTTTT

size: NA
V: TRBV5-6
D: TRBD2
J: TRBJ2-1
CDR3: CASSQTSVQSDEQFF
DNA: TGTGCCAGCAGCCAGACTAGCGTCCAATCTGATGAGCAGTTCTTC

size: NA
V: TRBV4-3
D: NA
J: TRBJ1-2
CDR3: CASSQVLQGYGYTF
DNA: TGCGCCAGCAGCCAAGTCCTACAGGGCTATGGCTACACCTTC

size: few
V: TRBV27
D: NA
J: TRBJ1-1
CDR3: CASSLVYNRAAFF
DNA: TGTGCCAGCAGTTTGGTTTACAACCGTGCAGCTTTCTTT

size: NA
V: TRBV5-5
D: TRBD1
J: TRBJ2-7
CDR3: CASRPPGTGVLEQYF
DNA: TGTGCCAGCAGACCCCCCGGGACAGGAGTGCTAGAACAGTACTTC

size: few
V: TRBV7-8
D: NA
J: TRBJ2-3
CDR3: CASSPYRATPTGDTQYF
DNA: TGTGCCAGCAGCCCATACAGGGCGACCCCGACTGGGGATACGCAGTATTTT